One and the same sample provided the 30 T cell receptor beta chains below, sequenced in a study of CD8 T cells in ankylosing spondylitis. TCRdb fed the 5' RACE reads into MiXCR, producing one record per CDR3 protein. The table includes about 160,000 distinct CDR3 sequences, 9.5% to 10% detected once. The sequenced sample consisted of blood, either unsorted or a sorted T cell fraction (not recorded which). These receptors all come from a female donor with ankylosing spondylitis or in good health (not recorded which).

CDR3 sequence: CACRQGLGEQFF. CDR3 DNA sequence: TGTGCCTGCCGACAGGGCTTGGGTGAGCAGTTCTTC. This chain uses TRBV5-5 with TRBJ2-1; 7 positions agree with TRBD1. Germline CDR1 is SGHKS and CDR2 is YYEKEE (reference sequence). This CDR3 is 12 amino acids long. V lost 10 bases to trimming and J lost 9 bases; unmatched junction nucleotides: 10.

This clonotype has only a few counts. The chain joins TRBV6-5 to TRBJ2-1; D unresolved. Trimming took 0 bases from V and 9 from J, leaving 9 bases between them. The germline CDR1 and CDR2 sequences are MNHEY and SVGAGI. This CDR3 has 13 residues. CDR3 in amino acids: CASSYSTFSEQFF. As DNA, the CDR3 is TGTGCCAGCAGTTACTCGACGTTCAGTGAGCAGTTCTTC.

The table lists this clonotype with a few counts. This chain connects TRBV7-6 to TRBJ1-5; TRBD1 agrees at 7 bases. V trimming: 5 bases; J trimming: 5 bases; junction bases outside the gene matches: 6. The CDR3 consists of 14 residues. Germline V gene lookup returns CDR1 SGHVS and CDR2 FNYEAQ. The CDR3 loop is CASSPGQSHQPQHF. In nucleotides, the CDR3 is TGTGCCAGCAGCCCGGGACAGTCCCATCAGCCCCAGCATTTT.

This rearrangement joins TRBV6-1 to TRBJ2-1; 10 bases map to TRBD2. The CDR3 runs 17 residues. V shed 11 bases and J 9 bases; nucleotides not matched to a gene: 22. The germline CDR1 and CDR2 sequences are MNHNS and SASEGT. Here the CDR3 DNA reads TGTGCCTGCTCCCCGGGGACTAGCGAGCCGGGGGAGGGTGAGCAGTTCTTC. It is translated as CACSPGTSEPGEGEQFF.

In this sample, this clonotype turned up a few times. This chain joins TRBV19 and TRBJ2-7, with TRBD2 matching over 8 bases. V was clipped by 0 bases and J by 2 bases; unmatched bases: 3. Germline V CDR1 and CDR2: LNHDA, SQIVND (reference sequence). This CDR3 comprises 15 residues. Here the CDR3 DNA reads TGTGCCAGTAGTATAGAAGCGGGAGTTACCTACGAGCAGTACTTC. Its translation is CASSIEAGVTYEQYF.

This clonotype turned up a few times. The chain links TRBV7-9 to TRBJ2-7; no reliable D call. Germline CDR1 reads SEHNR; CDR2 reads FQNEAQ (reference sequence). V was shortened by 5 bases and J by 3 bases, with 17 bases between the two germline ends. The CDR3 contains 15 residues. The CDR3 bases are TGTGCCAGCAGCACCGAATCCTCCCCCGTCTACGAGCAGTACTTC. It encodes CASSTESSPVYEQYF.

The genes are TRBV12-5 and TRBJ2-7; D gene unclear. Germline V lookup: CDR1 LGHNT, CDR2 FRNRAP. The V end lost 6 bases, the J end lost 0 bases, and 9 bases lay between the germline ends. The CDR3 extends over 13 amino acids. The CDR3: CASGAGPSYEQYF. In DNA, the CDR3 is TGTGCTAGTGGAGCCGGGCCCTCCTACGAGCAGTACTTC.

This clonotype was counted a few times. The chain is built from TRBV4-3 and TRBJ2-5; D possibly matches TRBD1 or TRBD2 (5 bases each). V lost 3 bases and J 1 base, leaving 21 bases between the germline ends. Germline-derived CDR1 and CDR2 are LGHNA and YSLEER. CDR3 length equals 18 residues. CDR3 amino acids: CASSHYFIRDGSQETQYF. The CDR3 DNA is TGCGCCAGCAGCCATTACTTTATCAGGGACGGGTCCCAAGAGACCCAGTACTTC.

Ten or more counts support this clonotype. The CDR3 is CSAKKDSTGELFF. In nucleotides, the CDR3 is TGCAGCGCCAAGAAAGATAGCACCGGGGAGCTGTTTTTT. V usage is TRBV29-1 and J usage is TRBJ2-2; D gene unclear. V was shortened by 7 bases and J by 4 bases, with 13 bases between the two germline ends. The CDR3 length is 13 residues. Germline V gene sequence: CDR1 SQVTM, CDR2 ANQGSEA.

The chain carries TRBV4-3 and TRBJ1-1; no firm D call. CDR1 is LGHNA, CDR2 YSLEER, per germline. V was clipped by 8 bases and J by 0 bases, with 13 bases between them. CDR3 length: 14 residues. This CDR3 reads CASDSGEMNTEAFF. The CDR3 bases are TGCGCCAGCGATTCTGGGGAAATGAACACTGAAGCTTTCTTT.

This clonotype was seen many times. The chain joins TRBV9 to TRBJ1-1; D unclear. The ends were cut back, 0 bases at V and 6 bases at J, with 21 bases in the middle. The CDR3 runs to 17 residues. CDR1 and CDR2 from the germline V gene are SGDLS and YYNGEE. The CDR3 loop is CASSVGRTNLLAPEAFF. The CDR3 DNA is TGTGCCAGCAGCGTAGGGAGGACGAATCTCCTGGCCCCTGAAGCTTTCTTT.

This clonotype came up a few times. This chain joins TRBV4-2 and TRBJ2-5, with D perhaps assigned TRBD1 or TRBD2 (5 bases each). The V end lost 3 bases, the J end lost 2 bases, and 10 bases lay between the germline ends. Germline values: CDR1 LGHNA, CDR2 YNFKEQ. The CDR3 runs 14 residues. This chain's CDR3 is CASSHPGPQETQYF. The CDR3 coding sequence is TGTGCCAGCAGCCACCCGGGACCGCAAGAGACCCAGTACTTC.

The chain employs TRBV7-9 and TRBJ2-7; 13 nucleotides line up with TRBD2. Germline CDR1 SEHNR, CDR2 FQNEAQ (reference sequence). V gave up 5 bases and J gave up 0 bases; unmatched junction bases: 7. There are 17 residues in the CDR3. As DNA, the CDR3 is TGTGCCAGCAGCGACGGACTAGCGGGAGTTAGCTCCTACGAGCAGTACTTC. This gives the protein CASSDGLAGVSSYEQYF. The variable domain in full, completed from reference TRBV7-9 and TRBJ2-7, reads DTGVSQNPRHKITKRGQNVTFRCDPISEHNRLYWYRQTLGQGPEFLTYFQNEAQLEKSRLLSDRFSAERPKGSFSTLEIQRTEQGDSAMYLCASSDGLAGVSSYEQYFGPGTRLTVT.

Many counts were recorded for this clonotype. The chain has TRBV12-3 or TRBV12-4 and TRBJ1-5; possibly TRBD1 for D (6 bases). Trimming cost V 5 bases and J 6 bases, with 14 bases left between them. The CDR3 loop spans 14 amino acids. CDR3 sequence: CASSTQGNGQPQHF. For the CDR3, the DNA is TGTGCCAGCAGTACACAGGGAAATGGTCAGCCCCAGCATTTT.

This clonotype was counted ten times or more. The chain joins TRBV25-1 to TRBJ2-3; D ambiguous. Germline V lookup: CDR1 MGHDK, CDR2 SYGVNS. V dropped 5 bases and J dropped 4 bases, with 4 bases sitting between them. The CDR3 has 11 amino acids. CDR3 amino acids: CASSKADTQYF. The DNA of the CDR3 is TGTGCCAGCAGTAAGGCAGATACGCAGTATTTT.

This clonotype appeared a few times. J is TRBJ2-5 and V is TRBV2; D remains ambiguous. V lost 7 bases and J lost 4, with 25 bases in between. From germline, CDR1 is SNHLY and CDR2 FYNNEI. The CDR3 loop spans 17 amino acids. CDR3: CASKGPNLDEALETQYF. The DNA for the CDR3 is TGTGCCAGCAAAGGCCCAAACTTGGATGAAGCCCTAGAGACCCAGTACTTC.

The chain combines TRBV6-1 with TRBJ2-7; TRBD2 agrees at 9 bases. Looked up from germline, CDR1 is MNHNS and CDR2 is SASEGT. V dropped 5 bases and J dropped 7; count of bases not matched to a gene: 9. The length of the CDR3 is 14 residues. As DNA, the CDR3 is TGTGCCAGCAGTCCCAGCGGGAGGCCGGGTGAGCAGTACTTC. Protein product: CASSPSGRPGEQYF.

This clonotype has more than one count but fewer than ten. The CDR3 sequence: CASSEAPGAVTEAFF. CDR3 in DNA: TGTGCCAGCAGTGAAGCCCCGGGGGCAGTAACTGAAGCTTTCTTT. The chain has TRBV6-1 and TRBJ1-1; a possible D gene is TRBD1 (6 bases). The V gene lost 0 bases and the J gene lost 5 bases, with 13 bases spanning the gap. Germline assignment: CDR1 MNHNS and CDR2 SASEGT. This CDR3 is built from 15 residues.

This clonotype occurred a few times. CDR3 residues: CASSVGLYTGELFF. Written as DNA, the CDR3 is TGTGCCAGCAGCGTAGGACTTTACACCGGGGAGCTGTTTTTT. V gene TRBV9 combines with J gene TRBJ2-2; D is uncertain. CDR1 and CDR2 (germline): SGDLS, YYNGEE. This CDR3 has 14 residues. V was shortened by 0 bases and J by 3 bases, with 6 bases between the two germline ends.

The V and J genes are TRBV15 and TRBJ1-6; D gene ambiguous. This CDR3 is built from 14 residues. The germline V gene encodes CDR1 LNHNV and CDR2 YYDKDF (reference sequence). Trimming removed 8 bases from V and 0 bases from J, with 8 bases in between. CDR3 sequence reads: CATSIDSYNSPLHF. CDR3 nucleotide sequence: TGTGCCACCTCCATTGACTCCTATAATTCACCCCTCCACTTT.

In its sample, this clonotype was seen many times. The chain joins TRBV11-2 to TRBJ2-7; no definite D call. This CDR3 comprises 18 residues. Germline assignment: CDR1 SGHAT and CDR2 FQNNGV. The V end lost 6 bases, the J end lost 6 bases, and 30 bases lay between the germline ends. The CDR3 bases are TGTGCCAGCAGTGGTATTGCGTCGAGTACTATGATACGAGGCGAGCAGTACTTC. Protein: CASSGIASSTMIRGEQYF.

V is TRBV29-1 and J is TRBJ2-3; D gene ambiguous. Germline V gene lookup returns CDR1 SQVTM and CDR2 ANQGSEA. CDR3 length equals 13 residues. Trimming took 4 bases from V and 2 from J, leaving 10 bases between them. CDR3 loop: CSVVWDSTDTQYF. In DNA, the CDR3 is TGCAGCGTTGTGTGGGATTCCACAGATACGCAGTATTTT.

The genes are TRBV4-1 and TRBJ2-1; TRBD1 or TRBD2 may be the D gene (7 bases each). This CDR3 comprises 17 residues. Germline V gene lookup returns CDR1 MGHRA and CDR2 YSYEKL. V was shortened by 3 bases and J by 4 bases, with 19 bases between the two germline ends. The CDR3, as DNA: TGCGCCAGCAGCCAGCAACGAGCAGGGGGGGCTTACAATGAGCAGTTCTTC. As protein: CASSQQRAGGAYNEQFF.

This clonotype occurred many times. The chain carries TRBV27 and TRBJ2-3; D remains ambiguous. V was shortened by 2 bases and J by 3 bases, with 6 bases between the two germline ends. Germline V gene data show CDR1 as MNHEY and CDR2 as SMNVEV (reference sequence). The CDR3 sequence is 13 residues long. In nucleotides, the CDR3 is TGTGCCAGCAGTTTAGTTCGAACAGATACGCAGTATTTT. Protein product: CASSLVRTDTQYF.

CDR3 in DNA: TGTGCCAGCAGCCTGGGACAGGGTCACGAGCAGTACTTC. Its translation is CASSLGQGHEQYF. The chain joins TRBV4-2 to TRBJ2-7; 9 bases map to TRBD1. The CDR3 length is 13 residues. Losses at the gene ends were 4 bases for V and 5 bases for J; bases not matched to a gene: 3. Germline V gene lookup returns CDR1 LGHNA and CDR2 YNFKEQ.

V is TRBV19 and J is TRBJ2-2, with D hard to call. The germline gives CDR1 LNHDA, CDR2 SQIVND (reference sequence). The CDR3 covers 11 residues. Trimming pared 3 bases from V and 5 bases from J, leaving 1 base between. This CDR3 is CASSMTGELFF. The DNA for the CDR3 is TGTGCCAGTAGTATGACCGGGGAGCTGTTTTTT.

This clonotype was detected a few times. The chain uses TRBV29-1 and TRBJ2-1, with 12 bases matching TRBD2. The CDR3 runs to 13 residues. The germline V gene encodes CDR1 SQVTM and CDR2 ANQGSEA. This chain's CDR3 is CRTSGSSYNEQFF. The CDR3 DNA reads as TGCAGGACTAGCGGGAGCTCCTACAATGAGCAGTTCTTC.

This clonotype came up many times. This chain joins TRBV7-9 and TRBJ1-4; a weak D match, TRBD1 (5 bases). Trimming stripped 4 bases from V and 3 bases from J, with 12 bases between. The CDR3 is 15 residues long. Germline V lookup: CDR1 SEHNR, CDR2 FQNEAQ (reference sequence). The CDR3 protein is CASSSLDRPNEKLFF. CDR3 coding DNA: TGTGCCAGCAGCTCTCTCGACAGACCTAATGAAAAACTGTTTTTT.

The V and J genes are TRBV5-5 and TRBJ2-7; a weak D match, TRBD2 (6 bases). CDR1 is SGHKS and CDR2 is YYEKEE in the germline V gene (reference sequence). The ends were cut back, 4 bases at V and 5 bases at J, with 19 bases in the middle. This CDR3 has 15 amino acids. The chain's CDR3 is CASSKGLLGGNEQYF. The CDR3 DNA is TGTGCCAGCAGCAAGGGCCTATTGGGAGGCAACGAGCAGTACTTC.

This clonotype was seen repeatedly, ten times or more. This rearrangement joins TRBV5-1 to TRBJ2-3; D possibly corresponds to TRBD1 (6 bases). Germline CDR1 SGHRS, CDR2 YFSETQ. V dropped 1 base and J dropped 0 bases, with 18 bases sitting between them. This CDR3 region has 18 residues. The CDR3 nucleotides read TGCGCCAGCAGCTTGACGGGACATCAATTTCGCAGCACAGATACGCAGTATTTT. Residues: CASSLTGHQFRSTDTQYF.